This T cell receptor (beta chain) was recorded in a study of blood T cells in healthy people across ages (dated by TCRdb to 2014 to 2015). About the investigation overall: Template switching captured roughly one uniquely barcoded TCR beta cDNA molecule per two T cells in model experiments. The study measured age-related changes in TCR beta repertoire diversity using deep sequencing normalized with unique cDNA molecular identifiers. The donors were split into four age groups: young (average 16 years), middle-aged (39), aged (approximately 60) and long-lived (roughly 77). Donors of different ages were randomly distributed across sequencing lanes to avoid experimental bias. For two donors (one aged 18 to 29 and one aged 80 or older), the study analyzed two additional independent replicas of 1 million unique cDNA reads from the same blood draw.

Trimming takes 2 bases off V and 4 bases off J; junction bases not matched to a gene: 9. In the germline V gene, CDR1 corresponds to SGHTA and CDR2 to FQGNSA. The CDR3 numbers 16 residues from cysteine through phenylalanine. The kept DNA is CDR3 alone, 48 bases in frame from the first base. Study-wide findings and limitations: As age increased, observed TCR beta diversity per million T cells dropped in a roughly linear way, and a significant reduction was already evident by age 40. Donor CMV infection status was unknown, potentially confounding age-related changes in expanded clonotypes. Because profiling used bulk unsorted PBMCs, naive and antigen-experienced compartments could not be compared conclusively. Compared with the aged group, the long-lived group had more naive CD4+ T cells, fewer expanded clones and increased TCR diversity, a pattern suggesting age selection. Total diversity estimates from one million sequenced T cells were considered lower bounds and underestimates. The percentage of naive T cells measured by flow cytometry correlated strongly with observed TCR beta diversity.

This clonotype has just a few counts. Its cognate antigen has yet to be identified. This may be a read error, as it is one base from a much larger clone. The library was prepared using 5' RACE. Sequenced using an Illumina HiSeq 2500. A second PCR of about 7 to 12 cycles was run with a J-beta primer mix and a sample-barcoded 5' primer. A unique molecular identifier was introduced onto each TCR beta cDNA molecule by a template-switch 5' adaptor carrying 12 random nucleotides. Each sample yielded at least 3 million CDR3-containing paired-end reads. The Mint cDNA synthesis kit, primed by a TRBC-specific oligonucleotide, was used to synthesize first-strand cDNA from all RNA. After uracil-DNA glycosylase treatment, a first 18-cycle PCR used universal primers M1SS and BC2_uni_R on all cDNA. In the source study's methods: For normalization, 1 million high-quality reads were randomly selected from each sample, with every read carrying a distinct molecular identifier. Instead of being binned into consensus sequences, reads that shared molecular identifiers were thrown out. CDR3 identification, clonotype clustering and error correction used MiTCR with a Q25 quality threshold and the strictest error-elimination algorithm. Lower-bound total TCR beta diversity was estimated with a nonparametric unseen species model using Euler transformation. TCRdb itself trimmed the public reads at Q25 with fastp, ran MiXCR and retained productive beta chains. Merged by CDR3 protein, the rows form single entries marked with the most common genes and DNA. The V and J calls shown here were made by TCRdb, not taken from the authors' results. In all, the sample holds 850,000 to 950,000 distinct CDR3 sequences, and 29% of those were seen once. The ten largest clones represent 15% to 20% of the sample.

The donors were roughly 40 Caucasian individuals from Russia, aged 6 to 90 years, who were systemically healthy. Roughly 10 milliliters of peripheral blood were collected from each donor into EDTA-treated Vacutainer tubes. Ficoll-Paque density-gradient centrifugation was used to isolate PBMCs, with at least 7 million per sample. Trizol reagent was used to extract total RNA from the PBMCs, yielding at least 5.5 micrograms per sample. For every donor, an aliquot of PBMCs went through flow cytometry to measure the percentages of naive CD45RAhigh/CD27high T cells. The sequence was obtained from a woman older than 75 in good health. The sample taken for sequencing was blood. Recombination joined TRBV7-2 with TRBJ2-3, with 7 bases aligning to TRBD1. The nucleotides are TGTGCCAGCAGCTTATCGACAGGGAATTTGGCAGATACGCAGTATTTT. Translation gives CASSLSTGNLADTQYF.